This T cell receptor beta chain was profiled in a study of shared clonotypes between healthy human individuals. Clones were sequenced by immunoSEQ multiplex PCR, and TCRdb holds only the in-frame ones, with some missing. This sample has around 2.5 million clones, with 93% found just once. Trimming took 6 bases from V and 4 from J; bases not matched to a gene: 10. Germline V gene lookup returns CDR1 SNHLY and CDR2 FYNNEI. The CDR3 is 15 amino acids. The clonotype comes from a man aged 18 to 29 in good health. Some clones in this sample may be carry-over from other donors' samples. The chain couples TRBV2 to TRBJ2-3; 7 positions match TRBD1. Sequenced material: naive CD4+ T cells from PBMCs. Subset given: CD45RA+ positively selected. The CDR3 loop is CASSPPGQWADTQYF. The CDR3 DNA is TGTGCCAGCAGCCCTCCGGGACAGTGGGCAGATACGCAGTATTTT. Together with reference TRBV2 and TRBJ2-3, the CDR3 gives the full variable domain: EPEVTQTPSHQVTQMGQEVILRCVPISNHLYFYWYRQILGQKVEFLVSFYNNEISEKSEIFDDQFSVERPDGSNFTLKIRSTKLEDSAMYFCASSPPGQWADTQYFGPGTRLTVL.